The entry below gives a single T cell receptor beta chain sequence along with its context. Clones were sequenced by immunoSEQ multiplex PCR, and TCRdb holds only the in-frame ones, with some missing. This table has about 69,000 clones, roughly 90% appearing once. CDR3 length equals 15 residues. Germline loops: CDR1 MDHEN, CDR2 SYDVKM. Trimming left V 5 bases short and J 5 bases short, with 13 bases between. This sample is drawn from a study of OX40 agonist ivuxolimab in advanced cancers. The specimen comprised CD4+ or CD8+ T cells sorted from blood, sampled in a trial of the OX40 agonist ivuxolimab. The chain is built from TRBV28 and TRBJ1-6; D is possibly TRBD1 (6 bases). This sequence was found in an adult with an advanced solid tumor such as melanoma, head and neck, liver or kidney cancer. The CDR3 here is CASSRQEGNNSPLHF. In DNA form, the CDR3 reads TGTGCCAGCAGTCGACAGGAGGGGAATAATTCACCCCTCCACTTT.